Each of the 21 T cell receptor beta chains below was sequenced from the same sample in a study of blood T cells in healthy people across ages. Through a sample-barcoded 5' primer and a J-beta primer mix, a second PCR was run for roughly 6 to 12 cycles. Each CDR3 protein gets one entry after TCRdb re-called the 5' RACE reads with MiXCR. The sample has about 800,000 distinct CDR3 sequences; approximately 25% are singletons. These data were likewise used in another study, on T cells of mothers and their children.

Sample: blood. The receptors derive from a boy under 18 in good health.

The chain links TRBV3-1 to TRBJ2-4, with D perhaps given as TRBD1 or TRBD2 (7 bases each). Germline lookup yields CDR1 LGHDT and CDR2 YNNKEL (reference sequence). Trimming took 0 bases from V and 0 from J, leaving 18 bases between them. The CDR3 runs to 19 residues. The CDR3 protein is CASSQDLGGTDIAKNIQYF. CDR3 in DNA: TGTGCCAGCAGCCAAGATTTGGGAGGGACAGATATAGCCAAAAACATTCAGTACTTC.

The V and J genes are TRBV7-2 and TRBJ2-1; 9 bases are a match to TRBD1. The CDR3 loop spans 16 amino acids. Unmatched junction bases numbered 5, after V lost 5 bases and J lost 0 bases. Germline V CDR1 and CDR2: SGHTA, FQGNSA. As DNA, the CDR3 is TGTGCCAGCAGCGCGGGACAGGGTAGCTCCTACAATGAGCAGTTCTTC. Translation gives CASSAGQGSSYNEQFF.

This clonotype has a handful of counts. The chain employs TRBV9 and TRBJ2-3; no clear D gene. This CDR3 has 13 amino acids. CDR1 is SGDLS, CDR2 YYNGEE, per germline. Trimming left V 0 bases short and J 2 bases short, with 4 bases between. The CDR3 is CASSVALTDTQYF. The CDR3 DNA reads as TGTGCCAGCAGCGTAGCCCTCACAGATACGCAGTATTTT.

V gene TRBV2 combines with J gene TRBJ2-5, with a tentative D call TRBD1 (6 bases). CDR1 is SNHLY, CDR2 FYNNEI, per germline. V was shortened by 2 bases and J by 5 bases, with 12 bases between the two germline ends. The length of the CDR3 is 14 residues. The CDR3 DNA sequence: TGTGCCAGCAGTGAACCCTCAGGGGTGGAGACCCAGTACTTC. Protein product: CASSEPSGVETQYF.

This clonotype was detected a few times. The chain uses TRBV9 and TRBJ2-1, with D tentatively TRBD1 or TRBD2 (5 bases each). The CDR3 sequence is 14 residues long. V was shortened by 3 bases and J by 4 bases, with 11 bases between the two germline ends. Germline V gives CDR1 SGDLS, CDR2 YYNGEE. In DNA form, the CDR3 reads TGTGCCAGCAGCGACCGGGACGGTTACAATGAGCAGTTCTTC. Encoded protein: CASSDRDGYNEQFF.

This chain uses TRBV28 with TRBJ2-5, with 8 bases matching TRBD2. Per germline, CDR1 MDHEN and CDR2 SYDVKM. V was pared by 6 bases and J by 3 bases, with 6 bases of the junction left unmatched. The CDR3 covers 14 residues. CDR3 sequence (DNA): TGTGCCAGCAGGCCCGGGGGGGCGGAAGAGACCCAGTACTTC. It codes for CASRPGGAEETQYF.

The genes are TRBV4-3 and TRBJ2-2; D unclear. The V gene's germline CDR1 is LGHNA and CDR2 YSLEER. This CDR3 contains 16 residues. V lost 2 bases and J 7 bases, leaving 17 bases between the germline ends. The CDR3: CASSQISTFGSGELFF. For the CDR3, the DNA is TGCGCCAGCAGCCAAATTAGCACCTTTGGAAGCGGGGAGCTGTTTTTT.

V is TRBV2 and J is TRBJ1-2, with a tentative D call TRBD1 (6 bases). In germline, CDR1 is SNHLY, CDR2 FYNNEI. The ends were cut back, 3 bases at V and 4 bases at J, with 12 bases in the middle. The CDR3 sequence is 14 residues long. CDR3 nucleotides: TGTGCCAGCAGTGATACGAAGGACAGCTATGGCTACACCTTC. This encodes CASSDTKDSYGYTF.

CDR3 sequence: CASSGGQGVYNEQFF. The CDR3 DNA follows: TGCGCCAGCAGCGGTGGACAGGGGGTATACAATGAGCAGTTCTTC. J is TRBJ2-1 and V is TRBV4-1, with TRBD1 matching over 10 bases. V was clipped by 5 bases and J by 4 bases; unmatched bases: 5. This CDR3 is 15 amino acids long. Germline lookup yields CDR1 MGHRA and CDR2 YSYEKL.

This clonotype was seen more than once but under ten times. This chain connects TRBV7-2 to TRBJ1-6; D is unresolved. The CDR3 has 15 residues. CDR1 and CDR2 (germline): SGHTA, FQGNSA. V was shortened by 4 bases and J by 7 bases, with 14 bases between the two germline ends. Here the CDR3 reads CASSSIQAGNSPLHF. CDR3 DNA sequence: TGTGCCAGCAGCTCTATACAAGCGGGGAATTCACCCCTCCACTTT.

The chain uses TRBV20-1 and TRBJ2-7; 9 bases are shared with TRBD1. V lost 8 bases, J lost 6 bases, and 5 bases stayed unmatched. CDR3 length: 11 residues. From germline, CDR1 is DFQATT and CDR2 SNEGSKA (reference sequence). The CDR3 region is CSRGQGGEQYF. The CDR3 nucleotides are TGCAGTCGGGGACAGGGAGGCGAGCAGTACTTC.

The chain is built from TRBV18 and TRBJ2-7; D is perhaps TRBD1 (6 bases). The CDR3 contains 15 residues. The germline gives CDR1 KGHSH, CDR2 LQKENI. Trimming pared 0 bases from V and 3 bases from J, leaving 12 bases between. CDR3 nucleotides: TGTGCCAGCTCACCACCGTCAGGGGTAGGCTACGAGCAGTACTTC. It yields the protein CASSPPSGVGYEQYF.

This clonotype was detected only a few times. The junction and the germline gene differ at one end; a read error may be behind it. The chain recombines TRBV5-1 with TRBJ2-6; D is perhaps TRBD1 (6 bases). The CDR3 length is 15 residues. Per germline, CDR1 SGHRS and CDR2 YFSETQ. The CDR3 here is CANSLTGFGANVLTF. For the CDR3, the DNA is TGCGCCAACAGCCTTACAGGGTTTGGGGCCAACGTCCTGACTTTC.

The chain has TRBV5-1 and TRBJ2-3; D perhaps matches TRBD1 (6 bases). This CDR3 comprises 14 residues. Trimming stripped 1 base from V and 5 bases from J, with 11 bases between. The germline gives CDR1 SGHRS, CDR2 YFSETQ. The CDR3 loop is CASSLRGFQDTQYF. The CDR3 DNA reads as TGCGCCAGCAGCTTGAGGGGGTTCCAAGATACGCAGTATTTT.

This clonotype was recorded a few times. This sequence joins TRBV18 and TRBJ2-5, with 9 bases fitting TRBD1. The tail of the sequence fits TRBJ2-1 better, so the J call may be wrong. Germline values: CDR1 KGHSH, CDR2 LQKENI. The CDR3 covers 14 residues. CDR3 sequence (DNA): TGTGCCAGCTCACCGGGACAGGGCAGGAGTGAGCAGTTCTTC. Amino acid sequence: CASSPGQGRSEQFF.

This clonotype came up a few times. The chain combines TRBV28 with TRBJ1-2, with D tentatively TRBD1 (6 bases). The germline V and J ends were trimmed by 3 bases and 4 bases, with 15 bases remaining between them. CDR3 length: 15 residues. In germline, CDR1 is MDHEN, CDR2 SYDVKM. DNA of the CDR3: TGTGCCAGCAGTTTCCCCACACAGGGCCCCTATGGCTACACCTTC. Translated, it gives CASSFPTQGPYGYTF.

CDR3 DNA: TGTGCCAGCAGCCCCGTGGGGGGCGCGGATACGCAGTATTTT. Translated, it gives CASSPVGGADTQYF. This rearrangement joins TRBV9 to TRBJ2-3; the D gene could be TRBD1 or TRBD2 (6 bases each). Trimming left V 4 bases short and J 6 bases short, with 15 bases between. Germline V lookup: CDR1 SGDLS, CDR2 YYNGEE. The CDR3 has 14 residues.

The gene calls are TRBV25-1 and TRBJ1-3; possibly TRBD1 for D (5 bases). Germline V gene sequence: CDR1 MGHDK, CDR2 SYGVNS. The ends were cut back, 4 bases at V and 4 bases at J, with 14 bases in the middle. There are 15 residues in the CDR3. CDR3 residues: CASSGAWGEGNTIYF. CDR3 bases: TGTGCCAGCAGTGGGGCGTGGGGGGAAGGAAACACCATATATTTT. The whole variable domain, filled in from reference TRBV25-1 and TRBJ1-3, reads EADIYQTPRYLVIGTGKKITLECSQTMGHDKMYWYQQDPGMELHLIHYSYGVNSTEKGDLSSESTVSRIRTEHFPLTLESARPSHTSQYLCASSGAWGEGNTIYFGEGSWLTVV.

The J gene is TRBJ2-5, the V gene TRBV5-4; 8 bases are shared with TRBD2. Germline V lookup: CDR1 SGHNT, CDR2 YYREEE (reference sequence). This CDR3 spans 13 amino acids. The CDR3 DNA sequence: TGTGCATCGCGGGAGGAACCCCAAGAGACCCAGTACTTC. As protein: CASREEPQETQYF.

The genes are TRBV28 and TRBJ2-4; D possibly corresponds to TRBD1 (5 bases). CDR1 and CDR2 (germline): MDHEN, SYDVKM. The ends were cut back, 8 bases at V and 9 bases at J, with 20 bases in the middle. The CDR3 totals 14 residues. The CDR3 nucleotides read TGTGCCAGCTCCCGACAAGGCGCAACAGGCATTCAGTACTTC. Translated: CASSRQGATGIQYF.

CDR3 nucleotides: TGTGCCAGCGGGGGGTCAGGGTCGCTAGGTGTCGAGACCCAGTACTTC. Translated: CASGGSGSLGVETQYF. The rearrangement links TRBV6-1 to TRBJ2-5; maybe TRBD2 (6 bases). The ends were cut back, 8 bases at V and 5 bases at J, with 24 bases in the middle. The germline V gene has CDR1 MNHNS and CDR2 SASEGT. This CDR3 spans 16 amino acids.